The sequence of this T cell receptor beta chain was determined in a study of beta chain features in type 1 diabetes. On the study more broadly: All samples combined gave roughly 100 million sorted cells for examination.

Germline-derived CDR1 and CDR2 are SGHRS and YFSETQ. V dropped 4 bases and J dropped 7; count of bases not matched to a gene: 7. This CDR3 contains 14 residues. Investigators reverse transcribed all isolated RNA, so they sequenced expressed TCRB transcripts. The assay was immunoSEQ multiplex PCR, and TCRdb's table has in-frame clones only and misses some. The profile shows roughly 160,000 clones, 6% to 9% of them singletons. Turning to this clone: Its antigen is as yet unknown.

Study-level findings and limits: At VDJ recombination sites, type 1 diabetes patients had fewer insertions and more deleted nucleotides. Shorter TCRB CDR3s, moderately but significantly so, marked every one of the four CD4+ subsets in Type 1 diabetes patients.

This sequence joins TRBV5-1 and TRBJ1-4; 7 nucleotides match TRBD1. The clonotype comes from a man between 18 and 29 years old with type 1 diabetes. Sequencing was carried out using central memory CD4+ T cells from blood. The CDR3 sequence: CASSPRTGSEKLFF. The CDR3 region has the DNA TGCGCCAGCAGCCCCAGGACAGGATCTGAAAAACTGTTTTTT. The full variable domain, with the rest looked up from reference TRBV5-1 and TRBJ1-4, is KAGVTQTPRYLIKTRGQQVTLSCSPISGHRSVSWYQQTPGQGLQFLFEYFSETQRNKGNFPGRFSGRQFSNSRSEMNVSTLELGDSALYLCASSPRTGSEKLFFGSGTQLSVL.